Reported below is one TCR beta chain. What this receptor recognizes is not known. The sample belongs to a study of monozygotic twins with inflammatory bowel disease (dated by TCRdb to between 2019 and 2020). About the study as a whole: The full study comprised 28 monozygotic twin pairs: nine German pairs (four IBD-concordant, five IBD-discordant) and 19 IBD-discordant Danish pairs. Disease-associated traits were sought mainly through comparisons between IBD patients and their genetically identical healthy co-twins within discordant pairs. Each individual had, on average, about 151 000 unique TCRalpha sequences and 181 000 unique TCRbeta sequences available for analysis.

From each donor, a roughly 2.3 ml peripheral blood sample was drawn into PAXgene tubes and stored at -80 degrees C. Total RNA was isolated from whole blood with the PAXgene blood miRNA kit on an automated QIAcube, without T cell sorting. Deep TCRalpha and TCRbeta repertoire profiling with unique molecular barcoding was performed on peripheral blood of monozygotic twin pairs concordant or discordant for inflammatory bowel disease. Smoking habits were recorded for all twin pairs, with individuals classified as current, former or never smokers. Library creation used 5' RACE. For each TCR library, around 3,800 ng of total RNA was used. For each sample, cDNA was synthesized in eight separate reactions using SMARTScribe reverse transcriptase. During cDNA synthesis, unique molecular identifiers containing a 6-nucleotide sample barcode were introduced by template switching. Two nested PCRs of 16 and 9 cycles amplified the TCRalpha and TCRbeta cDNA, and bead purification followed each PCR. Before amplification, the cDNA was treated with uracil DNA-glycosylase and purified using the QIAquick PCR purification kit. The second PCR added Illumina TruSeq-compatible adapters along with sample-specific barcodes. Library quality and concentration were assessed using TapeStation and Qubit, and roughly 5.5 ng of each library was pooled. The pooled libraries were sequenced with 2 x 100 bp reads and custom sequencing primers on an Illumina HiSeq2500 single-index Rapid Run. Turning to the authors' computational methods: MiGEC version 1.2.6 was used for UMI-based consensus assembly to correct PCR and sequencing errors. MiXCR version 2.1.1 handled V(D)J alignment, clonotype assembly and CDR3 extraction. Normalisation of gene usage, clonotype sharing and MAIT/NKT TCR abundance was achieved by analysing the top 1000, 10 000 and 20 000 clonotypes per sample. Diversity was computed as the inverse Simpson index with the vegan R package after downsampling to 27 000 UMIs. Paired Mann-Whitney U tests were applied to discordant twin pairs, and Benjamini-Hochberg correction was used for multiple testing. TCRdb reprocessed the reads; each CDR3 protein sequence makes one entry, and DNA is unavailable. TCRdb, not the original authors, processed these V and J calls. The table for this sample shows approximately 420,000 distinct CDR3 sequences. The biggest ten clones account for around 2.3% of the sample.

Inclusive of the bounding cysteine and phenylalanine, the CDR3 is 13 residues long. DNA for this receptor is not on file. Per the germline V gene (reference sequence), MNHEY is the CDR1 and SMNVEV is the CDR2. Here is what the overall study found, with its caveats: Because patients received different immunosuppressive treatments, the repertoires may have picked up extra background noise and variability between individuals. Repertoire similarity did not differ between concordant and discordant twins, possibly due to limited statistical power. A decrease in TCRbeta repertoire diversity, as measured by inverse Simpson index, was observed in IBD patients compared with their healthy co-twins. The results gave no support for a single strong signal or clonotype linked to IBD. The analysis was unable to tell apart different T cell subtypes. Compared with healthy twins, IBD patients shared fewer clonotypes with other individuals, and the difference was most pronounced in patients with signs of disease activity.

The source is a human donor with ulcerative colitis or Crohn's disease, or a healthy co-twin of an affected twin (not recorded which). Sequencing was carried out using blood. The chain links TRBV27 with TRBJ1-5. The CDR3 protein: CASKESPNQPQHF.